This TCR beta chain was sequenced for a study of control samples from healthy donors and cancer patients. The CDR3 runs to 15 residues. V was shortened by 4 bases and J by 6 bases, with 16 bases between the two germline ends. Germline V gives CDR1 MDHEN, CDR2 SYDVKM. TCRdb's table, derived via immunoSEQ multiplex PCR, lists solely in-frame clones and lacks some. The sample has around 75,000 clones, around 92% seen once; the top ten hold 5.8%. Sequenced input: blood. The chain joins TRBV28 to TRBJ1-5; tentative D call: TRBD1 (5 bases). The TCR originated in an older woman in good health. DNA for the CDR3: TGTGCCAGCAGTTCGGAGGCGTTGGGGGTTCAGCCCCAGCATTTT. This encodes CASSSEALGVQPQHF.